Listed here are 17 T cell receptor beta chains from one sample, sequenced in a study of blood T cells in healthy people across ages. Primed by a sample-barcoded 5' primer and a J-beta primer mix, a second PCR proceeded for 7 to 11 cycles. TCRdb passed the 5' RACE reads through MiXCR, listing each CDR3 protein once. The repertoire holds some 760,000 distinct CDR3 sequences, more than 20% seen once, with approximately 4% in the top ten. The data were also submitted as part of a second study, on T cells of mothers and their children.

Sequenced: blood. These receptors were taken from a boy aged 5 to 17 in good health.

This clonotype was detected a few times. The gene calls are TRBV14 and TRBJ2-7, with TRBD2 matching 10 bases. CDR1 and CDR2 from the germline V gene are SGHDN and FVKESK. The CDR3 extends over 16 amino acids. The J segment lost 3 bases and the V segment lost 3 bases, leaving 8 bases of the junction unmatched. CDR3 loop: CASSQRLSGGIYEQYF. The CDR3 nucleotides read TGTGCCAGCAGCCAGAGACTTAGCGGGGGGATCTACGAGCAGTACTTC.

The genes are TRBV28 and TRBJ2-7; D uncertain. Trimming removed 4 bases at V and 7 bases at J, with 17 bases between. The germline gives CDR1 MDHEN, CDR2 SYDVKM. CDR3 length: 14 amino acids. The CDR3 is CASSSAVFISEQYF. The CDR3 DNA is TGTGCCAGCAGTTCGGCAGTGTTTATTTCGGAGCAGTACTTC.

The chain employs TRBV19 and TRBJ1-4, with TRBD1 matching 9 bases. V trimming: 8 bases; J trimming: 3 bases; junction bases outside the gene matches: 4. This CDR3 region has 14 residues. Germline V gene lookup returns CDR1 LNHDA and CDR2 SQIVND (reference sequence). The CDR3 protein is CASSRTGANEKLFF. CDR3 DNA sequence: TGTGCCAGTTCCCGGACAGGGGCTAATGAAAAACTGTTTTTT.

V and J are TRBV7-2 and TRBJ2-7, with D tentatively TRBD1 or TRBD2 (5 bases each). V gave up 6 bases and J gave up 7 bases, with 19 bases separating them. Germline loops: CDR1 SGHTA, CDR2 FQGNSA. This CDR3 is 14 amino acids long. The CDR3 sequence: CASSGDRPWGEQYF. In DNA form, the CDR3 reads TGTGCCAGCAGTGGGGACCGCCCATGGGGGGAGCAGTACTTC.

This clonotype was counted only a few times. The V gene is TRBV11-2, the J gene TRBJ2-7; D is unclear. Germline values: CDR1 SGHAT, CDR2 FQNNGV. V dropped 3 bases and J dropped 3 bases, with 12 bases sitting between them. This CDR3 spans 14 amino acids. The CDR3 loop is CASSFSAGRYEQYF. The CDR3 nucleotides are TGTGCCAGCAGCTTTTCGGCCGGTCGCTACGAGCAGTACTTC.

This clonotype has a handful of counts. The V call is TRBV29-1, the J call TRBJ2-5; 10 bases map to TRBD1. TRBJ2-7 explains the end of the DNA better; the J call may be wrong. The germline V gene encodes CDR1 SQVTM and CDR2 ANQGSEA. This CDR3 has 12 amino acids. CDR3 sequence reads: CSGGQGGYEQYF. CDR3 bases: TGCAGCGGTGGACAGGGGGGCTACGAGCAGTACTTC.

CDR3 sequence (DNA): TGTGCCACCTCAATGCGGGAGACCAGCACAGATACGCAGTATTTT. The encoded protein is CATSMRETSTDTQYF. This chain connects TRBV19 to TRBJ2-3; TRBD2 matches at 7 bases. CDR1 and CDR2 (germline): LNHDA, SQIVND (reference sequence). After removal of 10 bases from V and 0 bases from J, the junction contained 10 bases not matched to a gene. The CDR3 sequence is 15 residues long.

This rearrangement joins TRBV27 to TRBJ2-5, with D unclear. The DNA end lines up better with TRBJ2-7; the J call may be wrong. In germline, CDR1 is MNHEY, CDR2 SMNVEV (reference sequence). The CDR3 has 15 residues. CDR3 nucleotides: TGTGCCAGCAGTTTAAGTGTGGCGGCGGCGTACGAGCAGTACTTC. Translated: CASSLSVAAAYEQYF.

CDR3 DNA: TGCAGCGTTGAAGGAGGGGGGGGTGAGCAGTTCTTC. This codes for CSVEGGGGEQFF. This rearrangement joins TRBV29-1 to TRBJ2-1; tentative D call: TRBD2 (7 bases). Deletions cut 1 base from V and 9 bases from J, with 10 bases between. The germline gives CDR1 SQVTM, CDR2 ANQGSEA. This CDR3 is 12 amino acids long.

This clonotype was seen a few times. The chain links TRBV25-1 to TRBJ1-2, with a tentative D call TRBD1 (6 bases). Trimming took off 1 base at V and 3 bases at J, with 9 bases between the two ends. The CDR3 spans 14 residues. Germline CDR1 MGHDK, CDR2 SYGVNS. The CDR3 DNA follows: TGTGCCAGCAGTGAATTAGAGGGGGACTATGGCTACACCTTC. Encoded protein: CASSELEGDYGYTF.

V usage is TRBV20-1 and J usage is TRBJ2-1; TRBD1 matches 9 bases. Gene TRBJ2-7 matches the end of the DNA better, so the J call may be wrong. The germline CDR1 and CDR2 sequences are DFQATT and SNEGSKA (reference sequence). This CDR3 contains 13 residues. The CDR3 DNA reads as TGCAGTGCTAACCGGGACAGGGACCACGAGCAGTACTTC. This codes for CSANRDRDHEQYF.

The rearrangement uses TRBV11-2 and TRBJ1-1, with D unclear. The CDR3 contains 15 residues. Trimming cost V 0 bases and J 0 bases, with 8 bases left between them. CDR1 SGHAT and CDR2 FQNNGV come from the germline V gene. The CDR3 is CASSLEGDLNTEAFF. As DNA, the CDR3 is TGTGCCAGCAGCTTAGAGGGCGATTTGAACACTGAAGCTTTCTTT.

In DNA, the CDR3 is TGTACCAGCAGCCAAGTCCTAGAGACCCAGTACTTC. Translation: CTSSQVLETQYF. This rearrangement joins TRBV7-2 to TRBJ2-5; unclear D gene. This CDR3 is 12 amino acids long. Germline CDR1 and CDR2: SGHTA and FQGNSA. Trimming stripped 5 bases from V and 4 bases from J, with 8 bases between.

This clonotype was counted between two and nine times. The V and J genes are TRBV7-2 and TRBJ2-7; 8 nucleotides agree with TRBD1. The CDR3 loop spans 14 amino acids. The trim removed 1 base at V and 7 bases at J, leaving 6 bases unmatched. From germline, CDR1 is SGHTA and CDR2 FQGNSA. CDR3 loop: CASSLGTGLGEQYF. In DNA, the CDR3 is TGTGCCAGCAGCTTAGGGACAGGGTTAGGAGAGCAGTACTTC.

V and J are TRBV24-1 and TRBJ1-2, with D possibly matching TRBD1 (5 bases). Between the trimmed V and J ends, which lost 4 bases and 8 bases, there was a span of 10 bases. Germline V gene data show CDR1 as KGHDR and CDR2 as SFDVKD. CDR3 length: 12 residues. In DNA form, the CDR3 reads TGTGCCACCAGTGACTCAGGGAGCGGCTACACCTTC. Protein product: CATSDSGSGYTF.

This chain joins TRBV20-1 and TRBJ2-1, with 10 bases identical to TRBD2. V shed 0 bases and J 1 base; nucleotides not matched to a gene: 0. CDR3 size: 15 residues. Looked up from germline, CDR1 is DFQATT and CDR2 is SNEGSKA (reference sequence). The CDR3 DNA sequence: TGCAGTGCTAGAGAAGCGGGAGGGTCCTACAATGAGCAGTTCTTC. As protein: CSAREAGGSYNEQFF.

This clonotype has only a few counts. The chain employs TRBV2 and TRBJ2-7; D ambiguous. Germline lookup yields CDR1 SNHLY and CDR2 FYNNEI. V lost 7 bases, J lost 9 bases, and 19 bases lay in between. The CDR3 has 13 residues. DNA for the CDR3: TGTGCCAGCATGGGCAGCTCCTACGAGTGGCAGTACTTC. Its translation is CASMGSSYEWQYF.